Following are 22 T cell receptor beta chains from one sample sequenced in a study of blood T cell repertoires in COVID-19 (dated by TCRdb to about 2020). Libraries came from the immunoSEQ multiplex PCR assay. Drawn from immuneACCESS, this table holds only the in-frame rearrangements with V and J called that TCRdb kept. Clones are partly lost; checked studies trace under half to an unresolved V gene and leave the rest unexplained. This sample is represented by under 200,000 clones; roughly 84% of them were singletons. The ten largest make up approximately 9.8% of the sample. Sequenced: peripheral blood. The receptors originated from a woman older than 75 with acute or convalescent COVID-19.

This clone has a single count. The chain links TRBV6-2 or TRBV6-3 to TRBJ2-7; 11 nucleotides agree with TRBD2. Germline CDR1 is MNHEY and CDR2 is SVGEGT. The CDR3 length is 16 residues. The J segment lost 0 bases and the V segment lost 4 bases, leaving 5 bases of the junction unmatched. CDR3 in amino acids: CASSFRLAGSSYEQYF. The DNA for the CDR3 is TGTGCCAGCAGTTTCCGACTAGCGGGGTCCTCCTACGAGCAGTACTTC.

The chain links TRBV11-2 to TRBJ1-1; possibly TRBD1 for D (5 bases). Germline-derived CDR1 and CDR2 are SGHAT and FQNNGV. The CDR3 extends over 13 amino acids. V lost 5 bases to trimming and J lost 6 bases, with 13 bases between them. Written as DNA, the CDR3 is TGTGCCAGCAGCGTTTTCGAAGGGGCTGAAGCTTTCTTT. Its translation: CASSVFEGAEAFF.

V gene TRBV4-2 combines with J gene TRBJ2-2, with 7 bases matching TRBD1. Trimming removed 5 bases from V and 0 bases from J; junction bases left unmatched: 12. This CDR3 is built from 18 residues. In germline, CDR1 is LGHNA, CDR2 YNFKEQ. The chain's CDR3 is CASSSPEGAPANTGELFF. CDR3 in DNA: TGTGCCAGCAGCTCACCCGAGGGGGCCCCCGCGAACACCGGGGAGCTGTTTTTT.

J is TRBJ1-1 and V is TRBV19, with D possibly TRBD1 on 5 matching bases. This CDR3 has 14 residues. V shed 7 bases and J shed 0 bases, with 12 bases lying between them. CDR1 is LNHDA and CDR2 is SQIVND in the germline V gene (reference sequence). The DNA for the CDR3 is TGTGCCAGTACCCCGGGGGAGGTGAACACTGAAGCTTTCTTT. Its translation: CASTPGEVNTEAFF.

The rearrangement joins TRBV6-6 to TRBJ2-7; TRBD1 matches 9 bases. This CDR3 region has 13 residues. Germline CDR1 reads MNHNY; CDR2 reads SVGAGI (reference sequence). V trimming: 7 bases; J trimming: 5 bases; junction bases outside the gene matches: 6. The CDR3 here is CASTRDRVNEQYF. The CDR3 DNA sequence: TGTGCCAGCACCCGGGACAGGGTGAACGAGCAGTACTTC.

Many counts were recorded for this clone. The CDR3 protein is CASSSSGRAYEQYF. The CDR3 DNA reads TGTGCCAGCAGCTCCAGCGGGAGGGCCTACGAGCAGTACTTC. The J gene is TRBJ2-7, the V gene TRBV6-6; 10 bases are a match to TRBD2. CDR1 and CDR2 (germline): MNHNY, SVGAGI (reference sequence). Trimming at V came to 6 bases and at J to 2 bases, leaving 4 bases not matched to a gene. The CDR3 covers 14 residues.

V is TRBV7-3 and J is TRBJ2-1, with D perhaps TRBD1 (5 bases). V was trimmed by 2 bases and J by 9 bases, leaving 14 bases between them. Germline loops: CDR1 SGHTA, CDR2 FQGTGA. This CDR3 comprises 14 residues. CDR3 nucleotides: TGTGCCAGCAGCTTACCGGGCAGGGCTTTTGAGCAGTTCTTC. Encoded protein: CASSLPGRAFEQFF.

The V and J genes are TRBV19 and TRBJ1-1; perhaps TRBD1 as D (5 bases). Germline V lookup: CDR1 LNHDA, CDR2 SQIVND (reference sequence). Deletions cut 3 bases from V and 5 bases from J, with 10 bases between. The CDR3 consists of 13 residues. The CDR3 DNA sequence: TGTGCCAGTAGTATCAGGGTAGGGACTGAAGCTTTCTTT. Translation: CASSIRVGTEAFF.

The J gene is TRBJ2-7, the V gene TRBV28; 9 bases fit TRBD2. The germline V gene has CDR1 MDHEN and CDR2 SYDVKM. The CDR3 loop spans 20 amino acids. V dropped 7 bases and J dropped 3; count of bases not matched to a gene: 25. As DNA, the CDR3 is TGTGCCAGCATAAGGGGGGTGCGGGTCGGGACTAGCCCTCATGACTACGAGCAGTACTTC. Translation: CASIRGVRVGTSPHDYEQYF.

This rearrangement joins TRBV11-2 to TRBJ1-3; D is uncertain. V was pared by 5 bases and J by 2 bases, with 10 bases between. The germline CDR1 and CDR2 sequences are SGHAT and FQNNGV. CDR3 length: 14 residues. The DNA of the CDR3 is TGTGCCAGCAGCCTCGCGAGGGCTGGAAACACCATATATTTT. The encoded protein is CASSLARAGNTIYF.

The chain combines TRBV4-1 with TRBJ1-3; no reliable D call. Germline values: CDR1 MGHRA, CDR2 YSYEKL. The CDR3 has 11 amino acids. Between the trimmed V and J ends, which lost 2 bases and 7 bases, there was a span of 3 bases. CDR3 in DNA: TGCGCCAGCAGCCAACTCAACACCATATATTTT. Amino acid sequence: CASSQLNTIYF.

In DNA, the CDR3 is TGTGCCAGCAGCTCCTTGGCAGGGCCCTCCTCCGCCAAACTGTTTTTT. Translation: CASSSLAGPSSAKLFF. The chain employs TRBV6-6 and TRBJ1-4, with a possible D match to TRBD1 (5 bases). The CDR3 loop spans 16 amino acids. The V end lost 6 bases, the J end lost 11 bases, and 25 bases lay between the germline ends. The germline gives CDR1 MNHNY, CDR2 SVGAGI (reference sequence).

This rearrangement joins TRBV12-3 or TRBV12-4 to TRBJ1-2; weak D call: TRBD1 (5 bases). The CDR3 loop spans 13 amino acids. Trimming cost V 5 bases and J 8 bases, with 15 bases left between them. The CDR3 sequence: CASSGGAVRGYTF. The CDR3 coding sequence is TGTGCCAGCAGTGGCGGGGCGGTAAGGGGCTACACCTTC.

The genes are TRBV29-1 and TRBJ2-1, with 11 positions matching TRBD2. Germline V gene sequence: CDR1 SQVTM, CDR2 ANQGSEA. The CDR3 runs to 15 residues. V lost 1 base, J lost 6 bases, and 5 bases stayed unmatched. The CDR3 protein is CSVEVVAGGFNEQFF. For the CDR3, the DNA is TGCAGCGTTGAAGTCGTAGCGGGAGGGTTCAATGAGCAGTTCTTC.

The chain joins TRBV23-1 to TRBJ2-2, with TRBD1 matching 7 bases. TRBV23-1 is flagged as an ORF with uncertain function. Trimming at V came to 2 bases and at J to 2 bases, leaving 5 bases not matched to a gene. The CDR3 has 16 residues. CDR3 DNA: TGCGCCAGCAGTCAACGACAGGGATCCAACACCGGGGAGCTGTTTTTT. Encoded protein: CASSQRQGSNTGELFF.

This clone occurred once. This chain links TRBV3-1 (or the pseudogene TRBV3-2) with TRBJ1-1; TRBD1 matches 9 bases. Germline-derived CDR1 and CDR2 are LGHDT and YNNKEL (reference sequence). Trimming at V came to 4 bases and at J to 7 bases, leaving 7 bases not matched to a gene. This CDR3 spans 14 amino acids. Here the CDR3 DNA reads TGTGCCAGCAGCCGGCGGACAGGGGTGGGTGAAGCTTTCTTT. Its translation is CASSRRTGVGEAFF.

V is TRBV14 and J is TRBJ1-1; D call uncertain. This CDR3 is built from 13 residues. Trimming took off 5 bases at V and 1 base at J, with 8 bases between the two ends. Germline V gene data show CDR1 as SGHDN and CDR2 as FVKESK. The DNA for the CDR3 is TGTGCCAGCAGCAAAGGCAGGAACACTGAAGCTTTCTTT. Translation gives CASSKGRNTEAFF.

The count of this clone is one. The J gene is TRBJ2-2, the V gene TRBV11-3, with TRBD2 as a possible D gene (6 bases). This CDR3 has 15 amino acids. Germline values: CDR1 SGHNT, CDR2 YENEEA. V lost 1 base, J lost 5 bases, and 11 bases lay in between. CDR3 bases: TGTGCCAGCAGCTTAGGGGTGGGAGGAACCGGGGAGCTGTTTTTT. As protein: CASSLGVGGTGELFF.

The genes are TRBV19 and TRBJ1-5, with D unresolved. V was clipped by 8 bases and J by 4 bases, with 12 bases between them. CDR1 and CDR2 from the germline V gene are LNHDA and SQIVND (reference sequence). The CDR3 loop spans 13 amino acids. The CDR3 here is CASSGLLNQPQHF. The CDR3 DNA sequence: TGTGCCAGTTCAGGCTTGCTAAATCAGCCCCAGCATTTT. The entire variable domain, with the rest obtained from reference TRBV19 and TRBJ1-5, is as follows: DGGITQSPKYLFRKEGQNVTLSCEQNLNHDAMYWYRQDPGQGLRLIYYSQIVNDFQKGDIAEGYSVSREKKESFPLTVTSAQKNPTAFYLCASSGLLNQPQHFGDGTRLSIL.

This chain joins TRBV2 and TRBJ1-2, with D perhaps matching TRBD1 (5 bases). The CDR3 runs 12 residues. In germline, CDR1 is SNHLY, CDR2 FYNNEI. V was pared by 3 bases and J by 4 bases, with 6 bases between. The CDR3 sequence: CASSDTGYGYTF. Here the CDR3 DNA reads TGTGCCAGCAGTGATACAGGCTATGGCTACACCTTC.

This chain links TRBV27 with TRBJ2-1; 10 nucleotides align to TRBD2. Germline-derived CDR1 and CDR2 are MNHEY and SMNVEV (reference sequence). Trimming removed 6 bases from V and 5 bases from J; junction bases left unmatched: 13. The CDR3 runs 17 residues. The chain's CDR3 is CASSPTLTSGRHNEQFF. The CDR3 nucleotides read TGTGCCAGCAGCCCCACCCTGACTAGCGGGCGACACAATGAGCAGTTCTTC.

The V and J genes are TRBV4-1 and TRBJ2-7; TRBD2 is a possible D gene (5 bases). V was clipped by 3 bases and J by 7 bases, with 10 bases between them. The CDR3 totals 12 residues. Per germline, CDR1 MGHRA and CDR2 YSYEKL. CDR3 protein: CASSHLSGEQYF. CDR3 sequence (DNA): TGCGCCAGCAGCCATCTTTCGGGGGAGCAGTACTTC.